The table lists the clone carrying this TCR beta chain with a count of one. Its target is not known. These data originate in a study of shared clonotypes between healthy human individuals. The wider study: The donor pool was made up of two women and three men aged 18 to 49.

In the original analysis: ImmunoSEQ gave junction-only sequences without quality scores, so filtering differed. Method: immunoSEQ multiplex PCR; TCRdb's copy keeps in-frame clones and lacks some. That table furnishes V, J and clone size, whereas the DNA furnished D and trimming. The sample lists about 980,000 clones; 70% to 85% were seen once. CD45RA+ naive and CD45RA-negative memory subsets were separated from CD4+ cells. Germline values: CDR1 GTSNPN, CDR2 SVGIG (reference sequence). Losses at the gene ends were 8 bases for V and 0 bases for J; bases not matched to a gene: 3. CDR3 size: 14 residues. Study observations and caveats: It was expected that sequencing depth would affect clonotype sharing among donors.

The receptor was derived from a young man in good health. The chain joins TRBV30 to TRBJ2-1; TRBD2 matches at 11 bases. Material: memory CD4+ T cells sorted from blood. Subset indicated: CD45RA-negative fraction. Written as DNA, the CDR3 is TGTGCCGGGACTAGCGGAAACTCCTACAATGAGCAGTTCTTC. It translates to CAGTSGNSYNEQFF.